Presented here are 17 T cell receptor beta chains from one specimen sequenced in a study of early T cells in non-severe SARS-CoV-2 infection. MiXCR was run by TCRdb on the 5' RACE reads, yielding one entry per CDR3 protein. The top ten hold roughly 3.6% of the sample, which has fewer than 70,000 distinct CDR3 sequences, more than 3.5% seen once. The sample consisted of whole blood, taken at baseline. The receptors come from an adult who was a healthcare worker with PCR-confirmed SARS-CoV-2 infection or an uninfected control (not recorded which). The donor label of this sample is uncertain.

The rearrangement links TRBV6-5 to TRBJ2-3, with 10 bases that match TRBD2. After removal of 0 bases from V and 6 bases from J, the junction contained 12 bases not matched to a gene. CDR1 is MNHEY and CDR2 is SVGAGI in the germline V gene. The CDR3 covers 18 residues. The DNA for the CDR3 is TGTGCCAGCAGTTACTCGAGGAGGGCTAGCGGGGGCCCGGATACGCAGTATTTT. This translates into CASSYSRRASGGPDTQYF.

This clonotype was seen repeatedly, ten times or more. V gene TRBV6-5 combines with J gene TRBJ1-2, with D possibly matching TRBD1 (5 bases). The CDR3 totals 15 residues. From germline, CDR1 is MNHEY and CDR2 SVGAGI. Between the trimmed V and J ends, which lost 1 base and 3 bases, there was a span of 12 bases. This CDR3 is CASSYWQGGDYGYTF. CDR3 bases: TGTGCCAGCAGTTACTGGCAGGGTGGGGACTATGGCTACACCTTC.

Ten or more counts support this clonotype. The chain is built from TRBV11-2 and TRBJ1-1, with a possible D match to TRBD1 (6 bases). The length of the CDR3 is 15 residues. Trimming cost V 5 bases and J 1 base, with 14 bases left between them. The germline CDR1 and CDR2 sequences are SGHAT and FQNNGV. Written as DNA, the CDR3 is TGTGCCAGCAGCCCAACCAGGGGATCGAACACTGAAGCTTTCTTT. It is translated as CASSPTRGSNTEAFF. Based on the CDR3 plus reference TRBV11-2 and TRBJ1-1, the full variable domain is EAGVAQSPRYKIIEKRQSVAFWCNPISGHATLYWYQQILGQGPKLLIQFQNNGVVDDSQLPKDRFSAERLKGVDSTLKIQPAKLEDSAVYLCASSPTRGSNTEAFFGQGTRLTVV.

This clonotype turned up a few times. The chain couples TRBV4-2 to TRBJ2-3; 13 positions match TRBD2. The CDR3 is made up of 18 amino acids. V shed 1 base and J 4 bases; nucleotides not matched to a gene: 8. CDR1 and CDR2 from the germline V gene are LGHNA and YNFKEQ. The CDR3 protein is CASSQVLAGGPRADTQYF. The CDR3 DNA reads as TGTGCCAGCAGCCAAGTACTAGCGGGGGGGCCTAGGGCAGATACGCAGTATTTT.

This clonotype occurred many times. The rearrangement joins TRBV18 to TRBJ2-1, with a tentative D call TRBD1 (6 bases). This CDR3 is 16 amino acids long. Germline assignment: CDR1 KGHSH and CDR2 LQKENI. Trimming shortened V by 1 base and J by 2 bases, and 12 bases separated the two germline ends. As DNA, the CDR3 is TGTGCCAGCTCACCACTACCAGGGGTAGCCTACAATGAGCAGTTCTTC. This encodes CASSPLPGVAYNEQFF.

The V call is TRBV5-6, the J call TRBJ2-3, with D hard to call. Trimming took 4 bases from V and 5 from J, leaving 8 bases between them. This CDR3 comprises 12 residues. The germline CDR1 and CDR2 sequences are SGHDT and YYEEEE. CDR3 bases: TGTGCCAGCAGCCCCACCTTAGATACGCAGTATTTT. It encodes CASSPTLDTQYF.

In its sample, this clonotype was seen many times. V is TRBV11-2 and J is TRBJ2-5; 11 nucleotides line up with TRBD2. After removal of 5 bases from V and 2 bases from J, the junction contained 10 bases not matched to a gene. CDR3 size: 17 residues. CDR1 is SGHAT and CDR2 is FQNNGV in the germline V gene. The CDR3 here is CASSPLGLADLQETQYF. The CDR3 bases are TGTGCCAGCAGCCCGCTGGGACTAGCGGACCTTCAAGAGACCCAGTACTTC.

The chain links TRBV5-6 to TRBJ1-2; 9 bases are shared with TRBD1. V gave up 2 bases and J gave up 4 bases; unmatched junction bases: 12. The CDR3 spans 17 residues. Germline V gene data show CDR1 as SGHDT and CDR2 as YYEEEE. The CDR3 loop is CASSFSGTGTNSYGYTF. CDR3 coding DNA: TGTGCCAGCAGCTTTTCCGGGACAGGGACAAATTCCTATGGCTACACCTTC.

This clonotype was picked up many times. The rearrangement links TRBV7-6 to TRBJ2-3; either TRBD1 or TRBD2 may fit D (6 bases each). Per the germline V gene, CDR1 is SGHVS and CDR2 is FNYEAQ. The CDR3 extends over 16 amino acids. With 2 bases removed from V and 1 base from J, the gap between germline ends came to 13 bases. As DNA, the CDR3 is TGTGCCAGCAGCTTATCTAAGGAGGGGGGCACAGATACGCAGTATTTT. It is translated as CASSLSKEGGTDTQYF.

The gene calls are TRBV9 and TRBJ1-2; the match to TRBD1 covers 9 bases. The CDR3 contains 14 residues. The J segment lost 8 bases and the V segment lost 4 bases, leaving 9 bases of the junction unmatched. Germline V gene data show CDR1 as SGDLS and CDR2 as YYNGEE. Here the CDR3 DNA reads TGTGCCAGCAGCTCAGAAACAGGGGGCGCAGGCTACACCTTC. It encodes CASSSETGGAGYTF. The full variable domain, its missing parts supplied by reference TRBV9 and TRBJ1-2, is DSGVTQTPKHLITATGQRVTLRCSPRSGDLSVYWYQQSLDQGLQFLIQYYNGEERAKGNILERFSAQQFPDLHSELNLSSLELGDSALYFCASSSETGGAGYTFGSGTRLTVV.

This clonotype was picked up many times. The chain combines TRBV10-3 with TRBJ1-1; TRBD1 is a possible D gene (5 bases). The germline V gene encodes CDR1 ENHRY and CDR2 SYGVKD. The V and J ends lost 0 bases and 11 bases respectively, with 10 bases between them. The CDR3 is 12 amino acids. The CDR3 region is CAISESGQRAFF. CDR3 in DNA: TGTGCCATCAGTGAGTCGGGGCAGCGGGCTTTCTTT.

Only a few counts were recorded for this clonotype. For the CDR3, the DNA is TGTGCCATCAGTGAGGCCGGGGGGGCGCCGGGGAATGAGCAGTTCTTC. Translating gives CAISEAGGAPGNEQFF. The chain recombines TRBV10-3 with TRBJ2-1; 8 bases align to TRBD2. Germline CDR1 ENHRY, CDR2 SYGVKD. This CDR3 has 16 amino acids. The J segment lost 7 bases and the V segment lost 2 bases, leaving 10 bases of the junction unmatched.

This clonotype came up many times. The V call is TRBV11-1, the J call TRBJ2-7; D remains ambiguous. The germline gives CDR1 SGHAT, CDR2 FQDESV (reference sequence). The CDR3 extends over 14 amino acids. Deletions cut 4 bases from V and 8 bases from J, with 18 bases between. For the CDR3, the DNA is TGTGCCAGCAGCTCGTCACGGGCCCCGGGCCAGCAGTACTTC. This gives the protein CASSSSRAPGQQYF.

This clonotype was counted at least ten times. The V gene is TRBV9, the J gene TRBJ2-7, with D hard to call. V was pared by 3 bases and J by 2 bases, with 12 bases between. Germline V lookup: CDR1 SGDLS, CDR2 YYNGEE. This CDR3 region has 14 residues. The CDR3 loop is CASSAEVPPYEQYF. CDR3 in DNA: TGTGCCAGCAGCGCCGAGGTCCCTCCCTACGAGCAGTACTTC.

The table lists this clonotype with many counts. V usage is TRBV4-1 and J usage is TRBJ2-7, with 10 bases aligning to TRBD1. J gave up 7 bases and V 6 bases, and 12 bases lay outside the gene matches. Germline V gene data show CDR1 as MGHRA and CDR2 as YSYEKL. The CDR3 consists of 15 residues. The CDR3 region has the DNA TGCGCCAGCAGACCTCCGGGACAGGGGATGGTAGAGCAGTACTTC. As protein: CASRPPGQGMVEQYF.

V and J are TRBV7-2 and TRBJ2-1, with D possibly TRBD2 on 5 matching bases. Trimming removed 4 bases from V and 4 bases from J, with 8 bases in between. In germline, CDR1 is SGHTA, CDR2 FQGNSA. The CDR3 contains 13 residues. The DNA of the CDR3 is TGTGCCAGCAGCTCCGGGGTTTACAATGAGCAGTTCTTC. It encodes CASSSGVYNEQFF.

This chain joins TRBV29-1 and TRBJ2-1, with TRBD1 matching over 8 bases. The junction had 9 bases not matched to a gene; V was cut back by 4 bases and J by 4 bases. The germline CDR1 and CDR2 sequences are SQVTM and ANQGSEA. The CDR3 has 15 residues. The CDR3 DNA follows: TGCAGCGTTGGAGACAGGGGCTTGGAGTACAATGAGCAGTTCTTC. It is translated as CSVGDRGLEYNEQFF.